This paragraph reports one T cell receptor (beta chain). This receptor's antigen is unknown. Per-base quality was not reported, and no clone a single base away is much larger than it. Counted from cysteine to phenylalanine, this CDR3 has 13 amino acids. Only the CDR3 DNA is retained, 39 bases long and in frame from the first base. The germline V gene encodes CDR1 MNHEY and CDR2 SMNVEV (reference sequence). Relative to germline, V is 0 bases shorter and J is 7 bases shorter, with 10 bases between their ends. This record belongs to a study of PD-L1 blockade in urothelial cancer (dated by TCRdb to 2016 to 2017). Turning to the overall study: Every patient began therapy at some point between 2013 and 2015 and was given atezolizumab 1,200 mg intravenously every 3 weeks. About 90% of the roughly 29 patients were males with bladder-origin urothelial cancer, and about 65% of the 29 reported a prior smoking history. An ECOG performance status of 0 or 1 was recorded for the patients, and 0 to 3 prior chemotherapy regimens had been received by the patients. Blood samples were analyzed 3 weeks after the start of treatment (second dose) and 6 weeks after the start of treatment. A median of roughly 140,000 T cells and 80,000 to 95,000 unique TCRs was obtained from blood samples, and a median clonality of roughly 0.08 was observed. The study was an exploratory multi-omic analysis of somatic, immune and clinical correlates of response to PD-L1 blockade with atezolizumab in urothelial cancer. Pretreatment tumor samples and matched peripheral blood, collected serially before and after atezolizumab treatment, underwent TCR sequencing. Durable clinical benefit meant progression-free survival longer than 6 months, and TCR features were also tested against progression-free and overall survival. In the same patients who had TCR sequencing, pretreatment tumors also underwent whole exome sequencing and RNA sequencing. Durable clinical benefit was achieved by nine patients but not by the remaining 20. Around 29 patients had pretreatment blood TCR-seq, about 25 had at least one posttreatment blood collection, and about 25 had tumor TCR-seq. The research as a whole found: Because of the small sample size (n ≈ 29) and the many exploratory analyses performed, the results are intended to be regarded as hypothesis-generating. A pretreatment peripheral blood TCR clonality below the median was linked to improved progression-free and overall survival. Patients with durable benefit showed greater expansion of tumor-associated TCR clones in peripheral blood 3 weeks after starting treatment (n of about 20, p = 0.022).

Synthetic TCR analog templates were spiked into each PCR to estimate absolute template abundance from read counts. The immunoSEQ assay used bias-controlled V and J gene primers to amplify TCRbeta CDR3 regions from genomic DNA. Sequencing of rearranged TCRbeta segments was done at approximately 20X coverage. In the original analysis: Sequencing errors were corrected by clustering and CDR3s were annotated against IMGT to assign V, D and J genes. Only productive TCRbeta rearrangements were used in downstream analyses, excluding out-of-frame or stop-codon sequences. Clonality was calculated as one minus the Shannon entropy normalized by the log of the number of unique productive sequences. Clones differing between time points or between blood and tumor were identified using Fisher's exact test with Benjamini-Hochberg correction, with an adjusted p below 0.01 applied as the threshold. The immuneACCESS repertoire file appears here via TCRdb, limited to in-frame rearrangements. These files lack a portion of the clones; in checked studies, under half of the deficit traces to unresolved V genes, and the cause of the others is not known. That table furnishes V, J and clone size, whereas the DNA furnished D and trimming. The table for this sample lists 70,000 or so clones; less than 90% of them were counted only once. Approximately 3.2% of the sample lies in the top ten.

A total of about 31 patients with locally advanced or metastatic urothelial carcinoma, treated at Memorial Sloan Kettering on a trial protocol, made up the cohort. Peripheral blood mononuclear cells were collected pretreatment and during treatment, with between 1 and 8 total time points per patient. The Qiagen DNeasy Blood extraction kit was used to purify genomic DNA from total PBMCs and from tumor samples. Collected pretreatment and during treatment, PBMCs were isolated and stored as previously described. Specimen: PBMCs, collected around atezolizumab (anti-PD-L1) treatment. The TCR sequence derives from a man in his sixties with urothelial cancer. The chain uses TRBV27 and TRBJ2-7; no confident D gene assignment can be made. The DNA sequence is TGTGCCAGCAGTTTATCGTCGGTGAGGGAGCAGTACTTC. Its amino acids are CASSLSSVREQYF.